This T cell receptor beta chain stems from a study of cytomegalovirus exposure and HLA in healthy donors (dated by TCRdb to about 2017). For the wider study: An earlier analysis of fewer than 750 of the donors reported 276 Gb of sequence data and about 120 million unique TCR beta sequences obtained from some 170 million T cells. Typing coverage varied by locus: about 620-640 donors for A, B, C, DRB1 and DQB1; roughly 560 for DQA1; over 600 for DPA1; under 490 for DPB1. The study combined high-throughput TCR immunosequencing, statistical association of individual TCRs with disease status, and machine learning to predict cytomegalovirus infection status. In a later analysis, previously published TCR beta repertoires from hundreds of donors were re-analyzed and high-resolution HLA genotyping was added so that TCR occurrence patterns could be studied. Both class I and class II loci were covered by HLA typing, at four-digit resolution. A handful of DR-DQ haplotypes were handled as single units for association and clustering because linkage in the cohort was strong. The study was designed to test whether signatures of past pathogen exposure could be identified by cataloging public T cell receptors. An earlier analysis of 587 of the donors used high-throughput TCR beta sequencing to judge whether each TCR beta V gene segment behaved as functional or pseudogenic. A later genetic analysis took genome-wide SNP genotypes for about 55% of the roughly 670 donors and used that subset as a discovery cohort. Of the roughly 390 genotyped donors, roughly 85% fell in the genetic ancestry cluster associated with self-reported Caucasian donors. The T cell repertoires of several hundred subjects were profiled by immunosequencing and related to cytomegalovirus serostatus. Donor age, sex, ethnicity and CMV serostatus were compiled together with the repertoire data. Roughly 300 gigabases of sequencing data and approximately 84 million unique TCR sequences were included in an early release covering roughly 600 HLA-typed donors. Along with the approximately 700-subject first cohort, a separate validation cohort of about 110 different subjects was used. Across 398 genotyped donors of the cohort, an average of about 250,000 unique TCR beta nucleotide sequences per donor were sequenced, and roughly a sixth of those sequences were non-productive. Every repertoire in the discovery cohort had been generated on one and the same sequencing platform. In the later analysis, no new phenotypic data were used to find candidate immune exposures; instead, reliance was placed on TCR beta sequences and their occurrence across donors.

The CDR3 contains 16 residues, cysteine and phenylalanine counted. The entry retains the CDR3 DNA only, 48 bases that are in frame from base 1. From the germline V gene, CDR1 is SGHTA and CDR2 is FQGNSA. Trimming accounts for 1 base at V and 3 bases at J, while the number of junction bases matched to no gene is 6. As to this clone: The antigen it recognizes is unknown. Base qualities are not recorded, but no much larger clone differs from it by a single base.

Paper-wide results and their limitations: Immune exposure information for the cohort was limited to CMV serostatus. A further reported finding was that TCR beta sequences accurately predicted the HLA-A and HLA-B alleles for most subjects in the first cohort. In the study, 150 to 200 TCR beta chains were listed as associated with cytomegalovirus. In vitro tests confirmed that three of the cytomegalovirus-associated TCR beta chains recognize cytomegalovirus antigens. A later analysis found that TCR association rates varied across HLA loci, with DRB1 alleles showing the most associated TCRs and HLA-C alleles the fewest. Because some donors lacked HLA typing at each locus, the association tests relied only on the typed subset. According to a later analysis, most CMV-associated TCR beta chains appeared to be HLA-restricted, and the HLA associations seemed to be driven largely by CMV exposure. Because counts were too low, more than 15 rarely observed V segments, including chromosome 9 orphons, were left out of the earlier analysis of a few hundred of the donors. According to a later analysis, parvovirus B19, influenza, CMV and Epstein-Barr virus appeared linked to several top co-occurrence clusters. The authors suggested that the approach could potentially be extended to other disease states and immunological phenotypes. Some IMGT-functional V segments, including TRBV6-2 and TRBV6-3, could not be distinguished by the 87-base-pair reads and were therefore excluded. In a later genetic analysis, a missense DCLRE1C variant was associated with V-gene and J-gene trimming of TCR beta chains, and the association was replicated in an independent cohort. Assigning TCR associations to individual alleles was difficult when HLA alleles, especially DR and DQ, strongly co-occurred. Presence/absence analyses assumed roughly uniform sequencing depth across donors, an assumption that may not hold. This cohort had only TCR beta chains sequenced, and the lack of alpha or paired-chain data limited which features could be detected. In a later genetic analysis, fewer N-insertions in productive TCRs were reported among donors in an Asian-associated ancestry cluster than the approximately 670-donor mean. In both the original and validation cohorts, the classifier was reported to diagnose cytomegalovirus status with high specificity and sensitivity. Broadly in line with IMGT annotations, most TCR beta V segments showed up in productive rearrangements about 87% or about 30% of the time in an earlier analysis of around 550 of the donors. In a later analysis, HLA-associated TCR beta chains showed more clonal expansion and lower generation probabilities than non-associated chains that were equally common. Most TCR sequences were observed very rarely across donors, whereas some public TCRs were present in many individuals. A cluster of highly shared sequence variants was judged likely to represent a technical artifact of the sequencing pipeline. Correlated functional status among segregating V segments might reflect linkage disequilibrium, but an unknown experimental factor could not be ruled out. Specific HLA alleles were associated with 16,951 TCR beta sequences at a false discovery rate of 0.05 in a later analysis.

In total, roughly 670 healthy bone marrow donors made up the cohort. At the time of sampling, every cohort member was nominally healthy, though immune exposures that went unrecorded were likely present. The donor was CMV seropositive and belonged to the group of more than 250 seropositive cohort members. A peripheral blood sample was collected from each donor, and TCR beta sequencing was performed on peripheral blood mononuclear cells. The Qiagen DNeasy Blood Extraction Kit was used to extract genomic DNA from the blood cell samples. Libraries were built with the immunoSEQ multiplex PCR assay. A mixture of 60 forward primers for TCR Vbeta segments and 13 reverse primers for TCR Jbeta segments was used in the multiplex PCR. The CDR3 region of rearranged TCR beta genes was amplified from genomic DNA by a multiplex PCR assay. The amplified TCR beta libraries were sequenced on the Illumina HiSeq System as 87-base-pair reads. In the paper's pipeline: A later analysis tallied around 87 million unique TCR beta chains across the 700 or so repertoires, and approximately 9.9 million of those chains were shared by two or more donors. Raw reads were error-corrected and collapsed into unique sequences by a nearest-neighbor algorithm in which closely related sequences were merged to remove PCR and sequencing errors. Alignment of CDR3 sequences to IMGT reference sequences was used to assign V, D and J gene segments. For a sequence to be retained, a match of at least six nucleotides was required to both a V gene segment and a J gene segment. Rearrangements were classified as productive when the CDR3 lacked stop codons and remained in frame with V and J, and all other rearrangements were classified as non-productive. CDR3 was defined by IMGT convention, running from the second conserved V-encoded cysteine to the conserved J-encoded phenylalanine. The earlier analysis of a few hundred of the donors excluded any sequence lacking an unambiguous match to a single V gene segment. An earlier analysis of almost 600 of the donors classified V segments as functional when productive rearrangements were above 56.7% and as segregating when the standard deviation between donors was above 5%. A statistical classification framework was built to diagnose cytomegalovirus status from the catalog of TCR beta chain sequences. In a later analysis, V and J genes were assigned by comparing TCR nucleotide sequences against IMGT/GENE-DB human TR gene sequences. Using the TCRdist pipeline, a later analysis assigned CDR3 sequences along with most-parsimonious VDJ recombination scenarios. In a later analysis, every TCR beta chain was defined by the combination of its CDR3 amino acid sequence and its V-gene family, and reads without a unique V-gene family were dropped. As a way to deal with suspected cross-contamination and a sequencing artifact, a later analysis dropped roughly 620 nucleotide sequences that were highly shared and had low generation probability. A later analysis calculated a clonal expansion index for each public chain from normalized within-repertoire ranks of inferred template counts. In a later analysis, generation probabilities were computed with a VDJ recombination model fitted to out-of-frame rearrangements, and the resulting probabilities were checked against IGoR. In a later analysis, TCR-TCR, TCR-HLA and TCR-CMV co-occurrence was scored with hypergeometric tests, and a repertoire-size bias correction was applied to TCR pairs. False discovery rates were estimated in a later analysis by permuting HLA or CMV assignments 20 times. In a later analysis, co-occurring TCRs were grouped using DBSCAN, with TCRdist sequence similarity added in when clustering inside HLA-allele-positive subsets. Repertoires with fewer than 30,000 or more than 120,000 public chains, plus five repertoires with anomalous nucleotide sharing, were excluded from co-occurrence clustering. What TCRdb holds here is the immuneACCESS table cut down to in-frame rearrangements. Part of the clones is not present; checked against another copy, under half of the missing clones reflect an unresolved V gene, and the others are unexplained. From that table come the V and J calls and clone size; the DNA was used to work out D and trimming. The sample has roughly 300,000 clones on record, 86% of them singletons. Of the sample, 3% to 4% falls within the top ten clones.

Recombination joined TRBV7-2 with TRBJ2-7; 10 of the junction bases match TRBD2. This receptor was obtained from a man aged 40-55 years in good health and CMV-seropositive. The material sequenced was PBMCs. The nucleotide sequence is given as TGTGCCAGCAGCTTAGTATTAGCGGGAGGTCGCTACGAGCAGTACTTC. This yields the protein CASSLVLAGGRYEQYF.